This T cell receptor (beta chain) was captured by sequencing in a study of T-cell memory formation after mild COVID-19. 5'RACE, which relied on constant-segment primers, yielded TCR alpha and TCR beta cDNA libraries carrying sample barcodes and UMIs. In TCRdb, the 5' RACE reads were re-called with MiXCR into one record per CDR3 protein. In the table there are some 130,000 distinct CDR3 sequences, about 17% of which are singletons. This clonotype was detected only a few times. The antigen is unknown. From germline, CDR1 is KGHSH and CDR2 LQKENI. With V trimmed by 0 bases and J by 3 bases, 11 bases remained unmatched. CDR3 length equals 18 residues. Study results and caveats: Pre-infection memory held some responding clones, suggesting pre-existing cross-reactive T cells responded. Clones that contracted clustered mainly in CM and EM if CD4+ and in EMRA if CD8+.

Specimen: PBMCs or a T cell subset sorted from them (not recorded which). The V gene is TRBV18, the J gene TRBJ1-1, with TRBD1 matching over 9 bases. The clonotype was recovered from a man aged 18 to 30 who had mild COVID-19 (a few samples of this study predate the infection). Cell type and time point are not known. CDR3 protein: CASSPPGQGSGLDTEAFF. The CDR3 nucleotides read TGTGCCAGCTCACCACCGGGACAGGGTTCGGGGTTGGACACTGAAGCTTTCTTT. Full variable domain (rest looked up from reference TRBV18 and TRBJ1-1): NAGVMQNPRHLVRRRGQEARLRCSPMKGHSHVYWYRQLPEEGLKFMVYLQKENIIDESGMPKERFSAEFPKEGPSILRIQQVVRGDSAAYFCASSPPGQGSGLDTEAFFGQGTRLTVV.